This T cell receptor (beta chain) emerged from a study of T cells after yellow fever vaccination. In the study overall: Any fraction with a low cell number was prepared using SMART-Seq v4 Ultra Low Input. Points from the study as a whole: Abundant clonotypes from the bulk population could get into FACS-sorted repertoires as contaminants.

Generation of TCR cDNA used 5'RACE template switching (which added a universal primer site and UMIs). In TCRdb, the 5' RACE reads were re-called with MiXCR into one record per CDR3 protein. The sample lists about 430,000 distinct CDR3 sequences; 18% were seen once. This clonotype was recorded a few times. Its specificity is unknown. Germline V gives CDR1 SQVTM, CDR2 ANQGSEA. The ends were cut back, 4 bases at V and 0 bases at J, with 4 bases in the middle. This CDR3 is 12 amino acids long. The receptor's source is a man aged 18-30 years who received the YFV17D yellow fever vaccine. The specimen was PBMCs, collected before the yellow fever booster vaccination. V usage is TRBV29-1 and J usage is TRBJ2-1; D not certain. For the CDR3, the DNA is TGCAGCGTTGTGCGCTCCTACAATGAGCAGTTCTTC. This codes for CSVVRSYNEQFF.